The source of this T cell receptor (beta chain) is a study of memory B cells and T cells in multiple sclerosis. The CDR3 runs to 17 residues. Germline values: CDR1 SGHAT, CDR2 FQNNGV. Losses at the gene ends were 5 bases for V and 3 bases for J; bases not matched to a gene: 7. This clone has just one count. Antigen unknown. Some clones are missing from TCRdb's copy, which holds only in-frame ones; the method was immunoSEQ multiplex PCR. The table has 9,500 to 15,000 clones, 80% to 90% seen once; the top ten hold roughly 2.8%. CFSE-dim autoproliferating and CFSE-high non-proliferating T cells from unstimulated culture were sequenced separately. About 50 million CFSE-labeled PBMCs were cultured 6 to 7 days unstimulated, then replicate wells were pooled.

The origin of this receptor is a human donor with multiple sclerosis. Sequencing used PBMCs from blood kept in culture. The chain links TRBV11-2 to TRBJ2-1, with 13 bases aligning to TRBD2. This CDR3 is CASSLGTSGADYNEQFF. CDR3 DNA sequence: TGTGCCAGCAGCCTAGGGACTAGCGGGGCCGACTACAATGAGCAGTTCTTC.